The 20 T cell receptor beta chains below all came from one sample that was sequenced in a study of blood T cells in healthy people across ages. A second PCR of 7 to 11 cycles used a sample-barcoded 5' primer and a J-beta primer mix. One entry per CDR3 protein, called by TCRdb with MiXCR from the 5' RACE reads. Of 600,000 to 800,000 distinct CDR3 sequences listed, 52% were seen once; the top ten hold about 14%. The sequenced sample was blood. Every receptor here comes from an elderly woman in good health.

The chain combines TRBV3-1 with TRBJ2-1; the match to TRBD2 covers 13 bases. V dropped 1 base and J dropped 9; count of bases not matched to a gene: 6. The CDR3 extends over 16 amino acids. Germline loops: CDR1 LGHDT, CDR2 YNNKEL (reference sequence). The CDR3 reads CASSQGTSGGGAEQFF. The CDR3 DNA is TGTGCCAGCAGCCAAGGCACTAGCGGGGGGGGTGCTGAGCAGTTCTTC.

This chain links TRBV7-8 with TRBJ1-2; perhaps TRBD1 as D (6 bases). From germline, CDR1 is SGHVS and CDR2 FQNEAQ. Trimming stripped 1 base from V and 2 bases from J, with 11 bases between. The CDR3 totals 15 residues. This CDR3 reads CASSLGAGANYGYTF. The CDR3 coding sequence is TGTGCCAGCAGCTTAGGCGCGGGGGCCAACTATGGCTACACCTTC.

This clonotype was counted at least ten times. The chain couples TRBV4-2 to TRBJ2-1; unclear D gene. CDR1 is LGHNA and CDR2 is YNFKEQ in the germline V gene. Between the trimmed V and J ends, which lost 4 bases and 0 bases, there was a span of 13 bases. This CDR3 is 16 amino acids long. CDR3 DNA sequence: TGTGCCAGCAGCCGCAATAGCCACAGCTCCTACAATGAGCAGTTCTTC. This gives the protein CASSRNSHSSYNEQFF.

The chain employs TRBV6-5 and TRBJ2-5; TRBD1 aligns across 7 bases. The J call is doubtful: the DNA matches TRBJ2-7 better. Germline assignment: CDR1 MNHEY and CDR2 SVGAGI. This CDR3 has 16 residues. CDR3 sequence: CASSYKGAYPLYEQYF. CDR3 nucleotides: TGTGCCAGCAGTTACAAGGGGGCCTACCCCCTATACGAGCAGTACTTC.

The V gene is TRBV7-9, the J gene TRBJ2-3; D perhaps matches TRBD2 (6 bases). Trimming left V 5 bases short and J 6 bases short, with 15 bases between. The CDR3 extends over 14 amino acids. Germline CDR1 reads SEHNR; CDR2 reads FQNEAQ (reference sequence). The CDR3 bases are TGTGCCAGCAGCGACGGGACTCCAGGGGATACGCAGTATTTT. Residues: CASSDGTPGDTQYF.

The J gene is TRBJ2-1, the V gene TRBV12-3 or TRBV12-4; D not resolved. The DNA end is more similar to TRBJ2-7, so the J call may be wrong. This CDR3 spans 14 amino acids. CDR3 sequence reads: CASSPWNRYNEQYF. The CDR3 DNA follows: TGTGCCAGCAGTCCTTGGAATAGGTACAATGAGCAGTACTTC.

In the case of this clonotype: Possible read error: a much larger clone is one base away. The CDR3 DNA is TGTGCCAACAGCAAAAACGGGCGGGAGCAGTTCTTC. Its protein is CANSKNGREQFF. V is TRBV7-6 and J is TRBJ2-1; D is undetermined. This CDR3 is 12 amino acids long. Germline assignment: CDR1 SGHVS and CDR2 FNYEAQ.

This clonotype has a count of ten or more. This chain connects TRBV2 to TRBJ2-7, with 10 bases aligning to TRBD2. The assigned J gene may be wrong: the sequence end matches TRBJ2-5 better. This CDR3 has 16 amino acids. Germline CDR1 SNHLY, CDR2 FYNNEI. The CDR3 DNA sequence: TGTGCCAGCAAGCTCGCTAGCGGGAGAGTCCGCGAGACCCAGTACTTC. It yields the protein CASKLASGRVRETQYF.

V and J are TRBV6-5 and TRBJ1-2, with 8 positions matching TRBD1. V lost 8 bases to trimming and J lost 7 bases; unmatched junction nucleotides: 6. The CDR3 consists of 12 residues. From germline, CDR1 is MNHEY and CDR2 SVGAGI. The CDR3 DNA follows: TGTGCCAGCGGGAGACAGGGGAGTGGCTACACCTTC. This gives the protein CASGRQGSGYTF.

A word on this clonotype: One base away lies a much larger clone, so this may be a sequencing read error. V and J are TRBV24-1 and TRBJ2-5; 8 bases fit TRBD2. In germline, CDR1 is KGHDR, CDR2 SFDVKD. The CDR3 loop spans 16 amino acids. J lost 11 bases, V lost 3 bases, and 16 bases had no gene match. CDR3: CATSDPVSGSLDEQYF. The CDR3 DNA reads TGTGCCACCAGTGATCCCGTCAGCGGGAGTCTGGATGAGCAGTACTTC.

This clonotype showed up many times. The rearrangement joins TRBV20-1 to TRBJ2-7, with D perhaps matching TRBD1 (6 bases). Germline CDR1 reads DFQATT; CDR2 reads SNEGSKA (reference sequence). Trimming removed 5 bases at V and 5 bases at J, with 13 bases between. The CDR3 is 12 residues long. The CDR3 bases are TGCAGTGCTGACGGGACACTGAACGAGCAGTACTTC. It encodes CSADGTLNEQYF.

This clonotype was observed at least ten times. This chain uses TRBV28 with TRBJ2-7, with 7 bases lining up with TRBD1. Per the germline V gene, CDR1 is MDHEN and CDR2 is SYDVKM. This CDR3 has 12 amino acids. J lost 4 bases, V lost 5 bases, and 2 bases had no gene match. The DNA for the CDR3 is TGTGCCAGCAGTCGGGACAGTTACGAGCAGTACTTC. As protein: CASSRDSYEQYF.

Comment on this clonotype: This may stem from a read error, because a much larger clone lies one nucleotide away. V usage is TRBV28 and J usage is TRBJ1-2; the match to TRBD1 covers 8 bases. The CDR3 loop spans 13 amino acids. Losses at the gene ends were 8 bases for V and 4 bases for J; bases not matched to a gene: 6. Germline loops: CDR1 MDHEN, CDR2 SYDVKM. The CDR3 reads CASGDRGSYGYTF. The CDR3 DNA sequence: TGTGCCAGCGGCGACAGGGGTTCCTATGGCTACACCTTC.

The rearrangement links TRBV9 to TRBJ1-4; 8 bases are a match to TRBD1. The V and J ends lost 3 bases and 5 bases, in that order; junction bases with no gene match: 3. The CDR3 runs 14 residues. Germline-derived CDR1 and CDR2 are SGDLS and YYNGEE. CDR3 coding DNA: TGTGCCAGCAGCGCAGGACAGGGAAATGAAAAACTGTTTTTT. This sequence encodes CASSAGQGNEKLFF.

This clonotype appeared once. The genes are TRBV4-3 and TRBJ2-1; D ambiguous. The V gene's germline CDR1 is LGHNA and CDR2 YSLEER. V lost 0 bases, J lost 8 bases, and 8 bases lay in between. The CDR3 runs 13 residues. The DNA of the CDR3 is TGCGCCAGCAGCCAAGATTCCCTCGATGAGCAGTTCTTC. Its translation: CASSQDSLDEQFF.

This clonotype has a count of ten or more. This chain connects TRBV5-1 to TRBJ2-7, with 9 bases aligning to TRBD1. The ends lost 0 bases at V and 4 bases at J; junction bases unmatched: 5. Germline V gene lookup returns CDR1 SGHRS and CDR2 YFSETQ. The length of the CDR3 is 15 residues. The CDR3 DNA is TGCGCCAGCAGCTTGGAGACAGGGGGTTTGTACGAGCAGTACTTC. Protein sequence: CASSLETGGLYEQYF. Filled out from reference TRBV5-1 and TRBJ2-7, the complete variable domain reads KAGVTQTPRYLIKTRGQQVTLSCSPISGHRSVSWYQQTPGQGLQFLFEYFSETQRNKGNFPGRFSGRQFSNSRSEMNVSTLELGDSALYLCASSLETGGLYEQYFGPGTRLTVT.

The gene calls are TRBV20-1 and TRBJ2-5; D is unclear. V was shortened by 3 bases and J by 10 bases, with 3 bases between the two germline ends. CDR1 and CDR2 from the germline V gene are DFQATT and SNEGSKA (reference sequence). The CDR3 runs 8 residues. In DNA form, the CDR3 reads TGCAGTGCTAGCCACCAGTACTTC. Translating it yields CSASHQYF.

On this clonotype: A single base separates this from a much larger clone, so it may be a read error. CDR3 protein: CASSLVPRTPYNEQYF. DNA of the CDR3: TGTGCCAGCAGCTTAGTGCCGCGGACTCCCTACAATGAGCAGTACTTC. V gene TRBV11-1 combines with J gene TRBJ2-1; D might be TRBD2 (5 bases). The J call is in doubt because the DNA end fits TRBJ2-7 better. CDR1 is SGHAT, CDR2 FQDESV, per germline (reference sequence). This CDR3 spans 16 amino acids.

This clonotype came up once. The rearrangement links TRBV20-1 to TRBJ2-5; the D is unclear. V dropped 5 bases and J dropped 1 base, with 11 bases sitting between them. CDR1 and CDR2 from the germline V gene are DFQATT and SNEGSKA (reference sequence). This CDR3 has 13 amino acids. CDR3: CSAPYSGQETQYF. Written as DNA, the CDR3 is TGCAGTGCTCCCTACTCGGGCCAAGAGACCCAGTACTTC.

The chain couples TRBV5-1 to TRBJ2-1; 11 bases are shared with TRBD1. Germline CDR1 SGHRS, CDR2 YFSETQ. This CDR3 is 14 amino acids long. The V segment lost 4 bases and the J segment 3 bases; nucleotides outside the gene matches: 0. The CDR3 DNA reads as TGCGCCAGCAGCGGGACAGGGGGCTACAATGAGCAGTTCTTC. Amino acid sequence: CASSGTGGYNEQFF.